This TCR beta chain is from a study of early T cells in non-severe SARS-CoV-2 infection. Looking at the study overall: The study sequenced bulk RNA from unsorted whole blood, with chains unpaired.

Per the germline V gene, CDR1 is MRHNA and CDR2 is SNTAGT. Trimming cost V 0 bases and J 13 bases, with 13 bases left between them. CDR3 length equals 13 residues. The sample holds a few counts of this clonotype. TCRdb re-analysed the 5' RACE reads in MiXCR, keeping a single row per CDR3 protein. The repertoire holds tens of thousands of distinct CDR3 sequences, with around 6.1% as singletons. Sequences were derived from whole blood, sampled at baseline. The sequence was collected from an adult who was a healthcare worker with PCR-confirmed SARS-CoV-2 infection or an uninfected control (not recorded which). This chain connects TRBV6-4 to TRBJ2-1; maybe TRBD2 (5 bases). The DNA of the CDR3 is TGTGCCAGCAGTGACTCTGTCAGGAGCGGTCAGTTCTTC. As protein: CASSDSVRSGQFF.